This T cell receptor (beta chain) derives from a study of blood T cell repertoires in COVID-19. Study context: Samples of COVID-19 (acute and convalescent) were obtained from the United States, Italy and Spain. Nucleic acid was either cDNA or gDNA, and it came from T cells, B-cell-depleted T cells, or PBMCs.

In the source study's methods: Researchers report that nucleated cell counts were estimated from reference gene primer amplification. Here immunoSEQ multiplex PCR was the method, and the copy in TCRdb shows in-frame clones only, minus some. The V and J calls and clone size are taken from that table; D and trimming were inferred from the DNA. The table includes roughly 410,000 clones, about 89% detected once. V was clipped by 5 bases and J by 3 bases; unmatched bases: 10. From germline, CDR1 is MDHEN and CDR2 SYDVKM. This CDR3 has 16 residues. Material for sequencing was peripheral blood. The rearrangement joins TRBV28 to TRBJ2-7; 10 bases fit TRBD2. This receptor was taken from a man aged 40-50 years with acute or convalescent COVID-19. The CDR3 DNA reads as TGTGCCAGCAGTGGACTAGCGGACTCTGGGGTCTACGAGCAGTACTTC. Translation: CASSGLADSGVYEQYF.